The sequence of this TCR beta chain was determined in a study of blood T cell repertoires in COVID-19. In the study overall: COVID-19 samples from acute and convalescent phases originated in the United States, Italy and Spain.

The CDR3 loop spans 13 amino acids. V lost 10 bases and J lost 5, with 18 bases in between. The germline CDR1 and CDR2 sequences are SGHRS and YFSETQ. Authors' analysis steps: Reference gene primer amplification gave estimated nucleated cell counts. Sequencing was performed with immunoSEQ multiplex PCR; in TCRdb, only in-frame clones are kept and a portion is missing. V and J calls and clone size are those listed in that table; D and trimming were worked out from the DNA. The sample has 350,000 to 500,000 clones; about 87% are singletons. Followed longitudinally, the Seattle patients had been enrolled during active infection.

The source material was peripheral blood. V is TRBV5-1 and J is TRBJ2-5; D remains ambiguous. The origin of this receptor is a man aged 18-30 years with COVID-19, enrolled during active disease. The CDR3 nucleotides are TGCGCCTCCCAGGTAGACACATGGGAGACCCAGTACTTC. Its protein is CASQVDTWETQYF.